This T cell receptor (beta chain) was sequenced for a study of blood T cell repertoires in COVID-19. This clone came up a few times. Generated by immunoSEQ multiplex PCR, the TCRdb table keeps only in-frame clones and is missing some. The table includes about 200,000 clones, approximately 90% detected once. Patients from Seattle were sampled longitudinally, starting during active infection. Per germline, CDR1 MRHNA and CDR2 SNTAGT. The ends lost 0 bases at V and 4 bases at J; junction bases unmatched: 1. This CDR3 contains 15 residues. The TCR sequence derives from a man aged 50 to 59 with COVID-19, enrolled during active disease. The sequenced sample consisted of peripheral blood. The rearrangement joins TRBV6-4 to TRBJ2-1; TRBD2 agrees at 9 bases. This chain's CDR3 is CASSDSSGSYNEQFF. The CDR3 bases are TGTGCCAGCAGTGACTCTAGCGGGAGTTACAATGAGCAGTTCTTC.